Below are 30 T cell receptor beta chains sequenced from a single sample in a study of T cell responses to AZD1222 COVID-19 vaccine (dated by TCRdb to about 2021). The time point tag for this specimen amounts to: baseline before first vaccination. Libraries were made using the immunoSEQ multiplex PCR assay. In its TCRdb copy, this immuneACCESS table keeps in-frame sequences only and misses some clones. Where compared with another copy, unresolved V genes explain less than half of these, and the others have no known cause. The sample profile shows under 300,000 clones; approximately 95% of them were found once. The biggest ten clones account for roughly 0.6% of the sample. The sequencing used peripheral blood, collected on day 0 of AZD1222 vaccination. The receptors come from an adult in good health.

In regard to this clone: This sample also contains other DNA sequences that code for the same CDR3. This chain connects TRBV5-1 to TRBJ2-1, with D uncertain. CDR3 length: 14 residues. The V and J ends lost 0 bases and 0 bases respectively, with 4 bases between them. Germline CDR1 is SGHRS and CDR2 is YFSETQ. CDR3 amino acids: CASSLGDSYNEQFF. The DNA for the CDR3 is TGCGCCAGCAGCTTGGGGGACTCCTACAATGAGCAGTTCTTC. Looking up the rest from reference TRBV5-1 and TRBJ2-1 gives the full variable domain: KAGVTQTPRYLIKTRGQQVTLSCSPISGHRSVSWYQQTPGQGLQFLFEYFSETQRNKGNFPGRFSGRQFSNSRSEMNVSTLELGDSALYLCASSLGDSYNEQFFGPGTRLTVL.

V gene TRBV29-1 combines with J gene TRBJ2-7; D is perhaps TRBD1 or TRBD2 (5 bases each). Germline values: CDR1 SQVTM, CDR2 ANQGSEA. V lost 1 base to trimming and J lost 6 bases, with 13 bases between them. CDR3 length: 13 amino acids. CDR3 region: CSVEGQGVPEQYF. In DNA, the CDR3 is TGCAGCGTTGAAGGCCAGGGAGTCCCCGAGCAGTACTTC.

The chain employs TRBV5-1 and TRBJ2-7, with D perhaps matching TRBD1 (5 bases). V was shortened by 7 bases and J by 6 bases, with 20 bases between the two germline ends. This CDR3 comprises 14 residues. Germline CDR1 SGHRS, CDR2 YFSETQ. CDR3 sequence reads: CASAMGQGIGEQYF. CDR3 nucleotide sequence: TGCGCCAGCGCCATGGGGCAGGGCATCGGCGAGCAGTACTTC.

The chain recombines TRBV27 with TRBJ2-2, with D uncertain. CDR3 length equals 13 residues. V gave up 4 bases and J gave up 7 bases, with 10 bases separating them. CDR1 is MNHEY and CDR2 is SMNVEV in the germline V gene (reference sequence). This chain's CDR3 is CASSSQVFGELFF. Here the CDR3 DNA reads TGTGCCAGCAGTTCCCAGGTGTTCGGGGAGCTGTTTTTT.

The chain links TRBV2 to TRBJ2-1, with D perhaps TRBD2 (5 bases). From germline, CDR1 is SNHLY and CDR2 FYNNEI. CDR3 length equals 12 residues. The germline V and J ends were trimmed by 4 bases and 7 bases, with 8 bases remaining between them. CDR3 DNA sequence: TGTGCCAGCAGTGTACGGGGTAATGAGCAGTTCTTC. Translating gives CASSVRGNEQFF.

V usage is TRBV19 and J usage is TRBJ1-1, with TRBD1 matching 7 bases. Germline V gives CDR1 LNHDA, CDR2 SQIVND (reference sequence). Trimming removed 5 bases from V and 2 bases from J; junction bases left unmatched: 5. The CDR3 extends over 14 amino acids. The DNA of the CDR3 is TGTGCCAGTAGTTCAGGGGGAGGAAACACTGAAGCTTTCTTT. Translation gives CASSSGGGNTEAFF. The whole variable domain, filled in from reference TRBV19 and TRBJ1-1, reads DGGITQSPKYLFRKEGQNVTLSCEQNLNHDAMYWYRQDPGQGLRLIYYSQIVNDFQKGDIAEGYSVSREKKESFPLTVTSAQKNPTAFYLCASSSGGGNTEAFFGQGTRLTVV.

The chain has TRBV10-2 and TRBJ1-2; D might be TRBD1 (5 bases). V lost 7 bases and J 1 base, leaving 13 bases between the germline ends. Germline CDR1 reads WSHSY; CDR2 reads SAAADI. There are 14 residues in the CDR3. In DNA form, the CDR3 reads TGCGCCAGCAAGGGGCCTAATTATAACTATGGCTACACCTTC. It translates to CASKGPNYNYGYTF.

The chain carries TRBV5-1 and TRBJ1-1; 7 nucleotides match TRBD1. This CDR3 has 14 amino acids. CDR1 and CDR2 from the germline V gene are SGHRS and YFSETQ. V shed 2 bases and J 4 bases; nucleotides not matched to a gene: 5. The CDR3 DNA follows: TGCGCCAGCAGCTTTCTCACAGGGGCCACTGAAGCTTTCTTT. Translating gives CASSFLTGATEAFF.

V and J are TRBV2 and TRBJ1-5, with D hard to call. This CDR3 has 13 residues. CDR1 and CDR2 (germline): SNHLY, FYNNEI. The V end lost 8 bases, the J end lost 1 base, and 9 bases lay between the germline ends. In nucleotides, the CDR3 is TGTGCCAGCGTCCTTGAGAGCAATCAGCCCCAGCATTTT. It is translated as CASVLESNQPQHF.

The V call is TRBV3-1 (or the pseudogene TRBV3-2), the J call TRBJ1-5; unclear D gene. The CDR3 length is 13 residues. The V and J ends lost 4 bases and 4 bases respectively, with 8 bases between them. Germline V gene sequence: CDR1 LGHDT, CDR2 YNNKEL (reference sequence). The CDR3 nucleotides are TGTGCCAGCAGCCTGACGGTGAATCAGCCCCAGCATTTT. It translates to CASSLTVNQPQHF.

The CDR3 DNA reads TGTGCCAGCAGTTATTACAGGCCGAACACCGGGGAGCTGTTTTTT. Amino acids: CASSYYRPNTGELFF. The chain couples TRBV6-5 to TRBJ2-2, with D possibly being TRBD1 (5 bases). V was pared by 3 bases and J by 0 bases, with 8 bases between. Germline CDR1 reads MNHEY; CDR2 reads SVGAGI. This CDR3 comprises 15 residues.

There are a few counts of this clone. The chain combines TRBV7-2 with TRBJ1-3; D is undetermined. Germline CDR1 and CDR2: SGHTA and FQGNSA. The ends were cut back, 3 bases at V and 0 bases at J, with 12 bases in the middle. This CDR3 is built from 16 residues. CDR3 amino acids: CASSFLNLFSGNTIYF. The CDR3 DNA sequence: TGTGCCAGCAGCTTCTTAAACTTATTCTCTGGAAACACCATATATTTT. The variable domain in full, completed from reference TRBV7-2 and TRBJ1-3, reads GAGVSQSPSNKVTEKGKDVELRCDPISGHTALYWYRQSLGQGLEFLIYFQGNSAPDKSGLPSDRFSAERTGGSVSTLTIQRTQQEDSAVYLCASSFLNLFSGNTIYFGEGSWLTVV.

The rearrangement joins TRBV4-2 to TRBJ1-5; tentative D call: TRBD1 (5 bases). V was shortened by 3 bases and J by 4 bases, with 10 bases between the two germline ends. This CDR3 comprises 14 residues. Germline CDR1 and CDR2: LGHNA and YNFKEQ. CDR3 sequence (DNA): TGTGCCAGCAGCCACCGACAGACAAATCAGCCCCAGCATTTT. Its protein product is CASSHRQTNQPQHF.

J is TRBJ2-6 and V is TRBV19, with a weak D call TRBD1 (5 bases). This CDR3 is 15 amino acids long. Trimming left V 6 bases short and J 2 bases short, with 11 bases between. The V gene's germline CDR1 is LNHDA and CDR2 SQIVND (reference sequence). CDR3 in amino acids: CASREQVAGANVLTF. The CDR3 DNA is TGTGCCAGTAGGGAACAGGTAGCTGGGGCCAACGTCCTGACTTTC.

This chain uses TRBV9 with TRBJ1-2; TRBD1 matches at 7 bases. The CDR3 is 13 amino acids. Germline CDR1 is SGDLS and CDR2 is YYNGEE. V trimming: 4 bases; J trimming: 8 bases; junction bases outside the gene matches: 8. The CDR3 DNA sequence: TGTGCCAGCAGCCCGAGACAGGGTGGAGGCTACACCTTC. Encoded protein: CASSPRQGGGYTF.

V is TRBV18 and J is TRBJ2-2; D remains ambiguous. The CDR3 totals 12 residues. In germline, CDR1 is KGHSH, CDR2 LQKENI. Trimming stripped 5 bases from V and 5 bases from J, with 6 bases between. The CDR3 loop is CASSMMTGELFF. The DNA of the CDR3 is TGTGCCAGCTCAATGATGACCGGGGAGCTGTTTTTT.

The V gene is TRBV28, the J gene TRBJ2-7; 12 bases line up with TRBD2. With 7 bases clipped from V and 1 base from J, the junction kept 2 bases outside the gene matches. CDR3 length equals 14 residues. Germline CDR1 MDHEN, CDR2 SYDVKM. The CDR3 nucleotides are TGTGCCAGCAAAGGGACTAGCGGGTCCTACGAGCAGTACTTC. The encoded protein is CASKGTSGSYEQYF. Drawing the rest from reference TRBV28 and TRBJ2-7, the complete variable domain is DVKVTQSSRYLVKRTGEKVFLECVQDMDHENMFWYRQDPGLGLRLIYFSYDVKMKEKGDIPEGYSVSREKKERFSLILESASTNQTSMYLCASKGTSGSYEQYFGPGTRLTVT.

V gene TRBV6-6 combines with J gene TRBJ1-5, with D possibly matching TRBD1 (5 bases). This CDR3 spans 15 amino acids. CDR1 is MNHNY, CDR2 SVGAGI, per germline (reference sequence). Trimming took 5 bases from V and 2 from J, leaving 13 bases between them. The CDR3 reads CASSKGEWGNQPQHF. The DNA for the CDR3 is TGTGCCAGCAGTAAAGGGGAATGGGGCAATCAGCCCCAGCATTTT.

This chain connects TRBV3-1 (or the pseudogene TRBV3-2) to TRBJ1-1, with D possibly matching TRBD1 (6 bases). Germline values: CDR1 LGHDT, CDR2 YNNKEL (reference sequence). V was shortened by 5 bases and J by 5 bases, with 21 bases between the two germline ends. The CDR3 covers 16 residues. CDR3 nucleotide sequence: TGTGCCAGCAGCTACAGGGCTGGGGGAGGAAAAACTGAAGCTTTCTTT. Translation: CASSYRAGGGKTEAFF.

The CDR3 DNA follows: TGCGCCAGCAGCCAAGACAGGGGGGGGTACACTGAAGCTTTCTTT. The encoded protein is CASSQDRGGYTEAFF. The J gene is TRBJ1-1, the V gene TRBV4-1; 7 bases align to TRBD1. Germline V gene lookup returns CDR1 MGHRA and CDR2 YSYEKL. CDR3 length: 15 residues. With V trimmed by 0 bases and J by 3 bases, 4 bases remained unmatched.

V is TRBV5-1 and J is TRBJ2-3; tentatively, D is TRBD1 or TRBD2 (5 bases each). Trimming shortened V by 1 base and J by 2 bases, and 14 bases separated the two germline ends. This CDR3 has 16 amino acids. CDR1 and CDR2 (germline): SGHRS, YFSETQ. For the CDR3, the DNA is TGCGCCAGCAGCTTGTCCCAGGGACCAGCCACAGATACGCAGTATTTT. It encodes CASSLSQGPATDTQYF.

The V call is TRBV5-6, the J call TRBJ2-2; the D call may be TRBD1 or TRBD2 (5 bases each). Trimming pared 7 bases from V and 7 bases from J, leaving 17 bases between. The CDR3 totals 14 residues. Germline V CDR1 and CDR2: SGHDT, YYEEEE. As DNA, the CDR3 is TGTGCCAGCTCTCAGTCCGGGGCCGGCGGGGAGCTGTTTTTT. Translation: CASSQSGAGGELFF.

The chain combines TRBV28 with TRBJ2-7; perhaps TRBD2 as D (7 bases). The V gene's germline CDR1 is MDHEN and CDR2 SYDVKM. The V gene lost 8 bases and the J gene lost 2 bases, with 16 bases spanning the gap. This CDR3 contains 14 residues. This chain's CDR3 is CASGGGGDPYEQYF. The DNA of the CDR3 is TGTGCCAGCGGGGGGGGCGGGGACCCCTACGAGCAGTACTTC. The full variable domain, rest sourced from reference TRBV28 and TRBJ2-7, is DVKVTQSSRYLVKRTGEKVFLECVQDMDHENMFWYRQDPGLGLRLIYFSYDVKMKEKGDIPEGYSVSREKKERFSLILESASTNQTSMYLCASGGGGDPYEQYFGPGTRLTVT.

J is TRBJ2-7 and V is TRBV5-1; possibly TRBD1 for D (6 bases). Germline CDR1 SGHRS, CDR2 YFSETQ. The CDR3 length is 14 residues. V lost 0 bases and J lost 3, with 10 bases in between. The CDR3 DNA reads TGCGCCAGCAGCTTGGAGGTACAGGGCTACGAGCAGTACTTC. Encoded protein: CASSLEVQGYEQYF.

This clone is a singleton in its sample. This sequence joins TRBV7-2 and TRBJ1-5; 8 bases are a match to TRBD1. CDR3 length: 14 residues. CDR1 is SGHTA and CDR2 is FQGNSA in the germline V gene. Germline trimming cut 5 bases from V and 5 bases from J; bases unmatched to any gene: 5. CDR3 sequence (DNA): TGTGCCAGCAGCCCACAGGGGGTCGATCAGCCCCAGCATTTT. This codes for CASSPQGVDQPQHF. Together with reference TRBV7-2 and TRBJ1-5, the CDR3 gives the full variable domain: GAGVSQSPSNKVTEKGKDVELRCDPISGHTALYWYRQSLGQGLEFLIYFQGNSAPDKSGLPSDRFSAERTGGSVSTLTIQRTQQEDSAVYLCASSPQGVDQPQHFGDGTRLSIL.

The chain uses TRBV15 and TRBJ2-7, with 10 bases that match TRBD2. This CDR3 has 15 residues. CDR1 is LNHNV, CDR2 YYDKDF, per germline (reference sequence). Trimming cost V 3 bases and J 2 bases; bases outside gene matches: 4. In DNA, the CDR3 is TGTGCCACCAGCAGCCTTAGCGGGGGGACCTACGAGCAGTACTTC. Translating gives CATSSLSGGTYEQYF. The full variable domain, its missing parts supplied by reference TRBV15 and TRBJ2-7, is DAMVIQNPRYQVTQFGKPVTLSCSQTLNHNVMYWYQQKSSQAPKLLFHYYDKDFNNEADTPDNFQSRRPNTSFCFLDIRSPGLGDTAMYLCATSSLSGGTYEQYFGPGTRLTVT.

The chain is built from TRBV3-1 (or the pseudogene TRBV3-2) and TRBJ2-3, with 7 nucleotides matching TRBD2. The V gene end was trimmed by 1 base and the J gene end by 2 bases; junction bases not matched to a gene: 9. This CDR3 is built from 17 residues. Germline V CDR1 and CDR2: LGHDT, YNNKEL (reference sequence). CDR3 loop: CASSQGGGRGYTDTQYF. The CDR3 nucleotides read TGTGCCAGCAGCCAAGGGGGCGGGCGGGGGTACACAGATACGCAGTATTTT.

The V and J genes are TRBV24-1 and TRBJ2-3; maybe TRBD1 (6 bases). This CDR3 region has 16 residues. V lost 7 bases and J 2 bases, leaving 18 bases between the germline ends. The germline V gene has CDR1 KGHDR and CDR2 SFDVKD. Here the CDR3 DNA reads TGTGCCACCAGCCACGGGAAGGGGGTGTACACAGATACGCAGTATTTT. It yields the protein CATSHGKGVYTDTQYF.

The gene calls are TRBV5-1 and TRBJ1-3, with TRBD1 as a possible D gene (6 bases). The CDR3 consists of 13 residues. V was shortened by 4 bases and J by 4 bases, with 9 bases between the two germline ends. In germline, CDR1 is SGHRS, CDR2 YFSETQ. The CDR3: CASSPDRGNTIYF. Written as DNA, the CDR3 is TGCGCCAGCAGCCCAGACAGGGGAAACACCATATATTTT.

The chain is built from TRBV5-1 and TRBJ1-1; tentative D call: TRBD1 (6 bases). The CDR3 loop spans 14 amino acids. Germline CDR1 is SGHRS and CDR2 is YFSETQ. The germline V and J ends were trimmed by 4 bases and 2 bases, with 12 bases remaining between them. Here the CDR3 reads CASSGGTPNTEAFF. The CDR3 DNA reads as TGCGCCAGCAGCGGCGGGACACCCAACACTGAAGCTTTCTTT.